Reported below is one T cell receptor beta chain. The target antigen is unknown. Primers for the PCR totalled 60 Vbeta and 13 Jbeta. Only in-frame clones appear in the TCRdb table, and some are missing; sequencing was by immunoSEQ multiplex PCR. The profile shows about 160,000 clones, around 80% of them singletons. These data belong to a study of cytomegalovirus exposure and HLA in healthy donors. Overall study context: A data release that came early held tens of millions of unique TCRs from HLA-typed donors. Study-wide results and limits: The records held CMV serostatus as the only immune exposure information.

This CDR3 has 14 amino acids. Trimming shortened V by 4 bases and J by 7 bases, and 15 bases separated the two germline ends. Germline CDR1 SGHRS, CDR2 YFSETQ. This rearrangement joins TRBV5-1 to TRBJ2-1, with a tentative D call TRBD1 (7 bases). Sequencing input: PBMCs. The origin of this receptor is a woman aged 50 to 60 in good health and CMV-seropositive. CDR3 amino acids: CASSPGDRVNEQFF. In DNA form, the CDR3 reads TGCGCCAGCAGCCCGGGGGACAGAGTGAATGAGCAGTTCTTC.